This TCR beta chain originates from a study of blood T cell repertoires in COVID-19. Study-wide background: Spain, Italy and the United States supplied samples that represented acute and convalescent COVID-19. Sample material is recorded as cDNA or gDNA derived from T cells, B-cell-depleted T cells, or PBMCs.

This clone was seen once. The sample holds other DNA sequences that translate to the same CDR3. As processed by the authors: Amplification of reference gene primers was used by the study to estimate nucleated cell counts. The repertoire was sequenced with immunoSEQ multiplex PCR; TCRdb's copy has only in-frame clones and lacks some. The DNA was the basis for D and trimming; V, J and clone size are from that table. Of 120,000 or so clones in the sample, 82% were seen once. This CDR3 is built from 14 residues. In germline, CDR1 is MGHDK, CDR2 SYGVNS. V trimming: 3 bases; J trimming: 0 bases; junction bases outside the gene matches: 0.

This chain uses TRBV25-1 with TRBJ1-1, with 8 bases identical to TRBD1. The sequencing sample was made of peripheral blood. This sequence originates from a woman in her seventies with acute or convalescent COVID-19. CDR3 DNA: TGTGCCAGCAGTGAGACAGGGGTGAACACTGAAGCTTTCTTT. Translated: CASSETGVNTEAFF.